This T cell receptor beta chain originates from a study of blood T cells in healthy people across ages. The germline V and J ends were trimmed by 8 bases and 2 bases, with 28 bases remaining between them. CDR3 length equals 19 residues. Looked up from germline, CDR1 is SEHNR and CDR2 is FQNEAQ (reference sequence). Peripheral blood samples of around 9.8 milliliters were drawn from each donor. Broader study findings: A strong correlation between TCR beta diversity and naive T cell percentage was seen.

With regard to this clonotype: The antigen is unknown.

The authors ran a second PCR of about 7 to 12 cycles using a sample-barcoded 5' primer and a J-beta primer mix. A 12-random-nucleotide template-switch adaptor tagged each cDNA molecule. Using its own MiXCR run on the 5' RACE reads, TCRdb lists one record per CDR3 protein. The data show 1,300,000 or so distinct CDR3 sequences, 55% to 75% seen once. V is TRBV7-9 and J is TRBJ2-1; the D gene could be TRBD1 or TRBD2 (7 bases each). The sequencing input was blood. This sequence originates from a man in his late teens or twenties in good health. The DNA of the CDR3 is TGTGCCAGCGGGGGAAATTTCAGGGGGACTATAAGGGCCTACAATGAGCAGTTCTTC. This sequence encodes CASGGNFRGTIRAYNEQFF.